This TCR beta chain is from a study of chemoradiotherapy in HPV16-positive cancers. As for this clone: Its target is not known.

Per germline, CDR1 SGHTA and CDR2 FQGNSA. This CDR3 spans 14 amino acids. V gave up 3 bases and J gave up 4 bases, with 11 bases separating them. Using immunoSEQ multiplex PCR, the repertoire was profiled, and TCRdb retains in-frame clones only, with some absent. Among around 12,000 clones listed, nearly 90% were seen once. Findings of the study overall: For HPV16-positive patients, expanding HPV-responsive T cells associated with longer recurrence-free survival. Only two HPV16-positive patients supplied the functional HPV-specificity definition.

The chain uses TRBV7-2 and TRBJ2-3, with D perhaps TRBD2 (5 bases). The sample was blood, taken from a patient who underwent chemoradiotherapy. The receptor was derived from a human donor with HPV-associated anogenital cancer. The chain's CDR3 is CASSFKFGADTQYF. The CDR3 DNA is TGTGCCAGCAGCTTTAAGTTCGGGGCAGATACGCAGTATTTT. Supplemented by reference TRBV7-2 and TRBJ2-3, the full variable domain reads GAGVSQSPSNKVTEKGKDVELRCDPISGHTALYWYRQSLGQGLEFLIYFQGNSAPDKSGLPSDRFSAERTGGSVSTLTIQRTQQEDSAVYLCASSFKFGADTQYFGPGTRLTVL.